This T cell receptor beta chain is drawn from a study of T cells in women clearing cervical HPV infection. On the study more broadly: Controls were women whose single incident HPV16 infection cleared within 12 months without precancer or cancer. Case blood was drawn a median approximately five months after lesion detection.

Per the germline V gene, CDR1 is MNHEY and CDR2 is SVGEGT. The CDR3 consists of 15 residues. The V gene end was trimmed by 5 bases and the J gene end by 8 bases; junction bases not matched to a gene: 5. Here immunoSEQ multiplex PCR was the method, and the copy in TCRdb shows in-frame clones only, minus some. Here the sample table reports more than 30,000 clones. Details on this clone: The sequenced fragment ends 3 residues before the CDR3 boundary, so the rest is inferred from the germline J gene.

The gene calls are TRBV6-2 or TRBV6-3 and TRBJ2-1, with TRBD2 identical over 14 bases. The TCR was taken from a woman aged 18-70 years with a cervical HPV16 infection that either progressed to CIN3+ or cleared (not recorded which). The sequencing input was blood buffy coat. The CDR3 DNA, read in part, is TGTGCCAGCAGTCTGACTAGCGGGGGGGCCCATGAG. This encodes CASSLTSGGAHE. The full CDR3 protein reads CASSLTSGGAHEQFF.